This T cell receptor (beta chain) stems from a study of OX40 agonist ivuxolimab in advanced cancers. The trim removed 7 bases at V and 8 bases at J, leaving 16 bases unmatched. Germline V gives CDR1 MNHEY, CDR2 SMNVEV (reference sequence). This CDR3 has 16 amino acids. Here immunoSEQ multiplex PCR was the method, and the copy in TCRdb shows in-frame clones only, minus some. The sample holds roughly 100,000 clones; around 87% are singletons and the top ten take 0.31%. This clone showed up just once. The chain has TRBV27 and TRBJ2-1; 8 nucleotides match TRBD2. The clonotype originates from an adult with an advanced solid tumor such as melanoma, head and neck, liver or kidney cancer. Sequenced material: CD4+ or CD8+ T cells sorted from blood, taken in a trial of the OX40 agonist ivuxolimab. The CDR3 protein is CASTSLLGGGNYEQFF. In DNA form, the CDR3 reads TGTGCCAGCACCTCGTTGCTGGGCGGGGGGAACTATGAGCAGTTCTTC.